The 31 T cell receptor beta chains presented below share a single source sample, sequenced in a study of cytomegalovirus exposure and HLA in healthy donors. PCR used 60 Vbeta primers and 13 Jbeta primers. Sequenced by immunoSEQ multiplex PCR; TCRdb stores in-frame clones only, minus some. Among over 110,000 clones listed, around 78% were seen once. Material for sequencing was PBMCs. Receptor source: a woman in her thirties or forties in good health and CMV-seropositive.

J is TRBJ2-7 and V is TRBV14; D unclear. The CDR3 loop spans 11 amino acids. V lost 5 bases and J 2 bases, leaving 4 bases between the germline ends. The germline gives CDR1 SGHDN, CDR2 FVKESK. This chain's CDR3 is CASSSTYEQYF. CDR3 DNA: TGTGCCAGCAGCTCCACCTACGAGCAGTACTTC.

The genes are TRBV27 and TRBJ2-1; weak D call: TRBD1 (5 bases). CDR1 is MNHEY and CDR2 is SMNVEV in the germline V gene (reference sequence). The CDR3 loop spans 15 amino acids. The germline V and J ends were trimmed by 2 bases and 0 bases, with 8 bases remaining between them. Here the CDR3 DNA reads TGTGCCAGCAGTTTAGGGGCAGGCTCCTACAATGAGCAGTTCTTC. Amino acid sequence: CASSLGAGSYNEQFF.

The rearrangement uses TRBV29-1 and TRBJ2-7; 8 bases are shared with TRBD1. Germline V gene sequence: CDR1 SQVTM, CDR2 ANQGSEA. V lost 6 bases and J lost 7; bases outside the gene matches: 8. This CDR3 has 12 amino acids. CDR3 amino acids: CSVGQGSEEQYF. In DNA form, the CDR3 reads TGCAGCGTAGGACAGGGCTCTGAAGAGCAGTACTTC.

This clone was counted between two and nine times. The chain carries TRBV19 and TRBJ1-5; no firm D call. CDR1 is LNHDA, CDR2 SQIVND, per germline (reference sequence). CDR3 length: 13 amino acids. V lost 7 bases and J 9 bases, leaving 16 bases between the germline ends. The CDR3 nucleotides are TGTGCCAGTACTAGGGAGAGCTACGGGCCCCAGCATTTT. It encodes CASTRESYGPQHF.

The V call is TRBV27, the J call TRBJ2-2; 8 nucleotides match TRBD2. The CDR3 runs to 16 residues. Trimming removed 5 bases from V and 1 base from J; junction bases left unmatched: 6. Germline CDR1 and CDR2: MNHEY and SMNVEV (reference sequence). The DNA of the CDR3 is TGTGCCAGCAGTCCCCTCGGGAGGGGGAACACCGGGGAGCTGTTTTTT. Residues: CASSPLGRGNTGELFF.

The chain recombines TRBV5-4 with TRBJ2-1; 10 bases agree with TRBD2. This CDR3 is built from 15 residues. Germline trimming cut 3 bases from V and 8 bases from J; bases unmatched to any gene: 8. CDR1 and CDR2 from the germline V gene are SGHNT and YYREEE (reference sequence). CDR3 protein: CASSSASGSGDEQFF. In DNA, the CDR3 is TGTGCCAGCAGCTCCGCTAGCGGGAGTGGCGATGAGCAGTTCTTC.

This clone has only one observation. This sequence joins TRBV6-6 and TRBJ1-2; D not resolved. The V gene's germline CDR1 is MNHNY and CDR2 SVGAGI (reference sequence). Trimming shortened V by 2 bases and J by 7 bases, and 8 bases separated the two germline ends. The CDR3 is made up of 12 amino acids. The CDR3 reads CASSYEDFGYTF. The CDR3 nucleotides read TGTGCCAGCAGTTACGAGGACTTTGGCTACACCTTC.

The rearrangement uses TRBV2 and TRBJ2-7, with 12 bases lining up with TRBD2. The V gene's germline CDR1 is SNHLY and CDR2 FYNNEI. The V gene end was trimmed by 5 bases and the J gene end by 7 bases; junction bases not matched to a gene: 12. CDR3 length equals 16 residues. The CDR3 protein is CASSFPPLAGGQEQYF. In DNA form, the CDR3 reads TGTGCCAGCAGTTTCCCACCGCTAGCGGGAGGGCAAGAGCAGTACTTC.

The chain links TRBV28 to TRBJ1-1; D may be TRBD1 (5 bases). V lost 6 bases to trimming and J lost 2 bases, with 13 bases between them. Germline V gene data show CDR1 as MDHEN and CDR2 as SYDVKM. The length of the CDR3 is 14 residues. The CDR3: CASSSGGTNTEAFF. DNA of the CDR3: TGTGCCAGCAGCTCGGGGGGAACTAACACTGAAGCTTTCTTT.

This clone appeared a single time. This chain links TRBV6-5 with TRBJ1-1, with D perhaps TRBD1 (6 bases). With 6 bases removed from V and 1 base from J, the gap between germline ends came to 9 bases. The CDR3 runs 13 residues. The germline CDR1 and CDR2 sequences are MNHEY and SVGAGI. The CDR3 sequence is CASREQGNTEAFF. CDR3 coding DNA: TGTGCCAGCAGGGAACAGGGGAACACTGAAGCTTTCTTT.

The chain combines TRBV28 with TRBJ2-3; D possibly corresponds to TRBD2 (6 bases). CDR1 and CDR2 (germline): MDHEN, SYDVKM. This CDR3 has 13 amino acids. Trimming removed 3 bases at V and 10 bases at J, with 14 bases between. CDR3 DNA sequence: TGTGCCAGCAGTTTGGAGGGGCGTGGAGCGCAGTATTTT. Amino acids: CASSLEGRGAQYF.

This chain uses TRBV6-1 with TRBJ2-2; tentative D call: TRBD1 (5 bases). Germline V gene lookup returns CDR1 MNHNS and CDR2 SASEGT. The V and J ends lost 6 bases and 1 base respectively, with 9 bases between them. CDR3 length equals 14 residues. CDR3 DNA: TGTGCCAGCAGATTCCAGGGGAACACCGGGGAGCTGTTTTTT. This translates into CASRFQGNTGELFF.

The chain joins TRBV4-1 to TRBJ2-2, with 12 bases matching TRBD2. V shed 1 base, J shed 5 bases, and the junction held 8 bases outside the gene matches. Germline values: CDR1 MGHRA, CDR2 YSYEKL. The CDR3 length is 18 residues. The CDR3 loop reads CASSQGPTSGRGTGELFF. The DNA of the CDR3 is TGCGCCAGCAGCCAAGGTCCGACTAGCGGGAGAGGTACCGGGGAGCTGTTTTTT.

The chain uses TRBV4-1 and TRBJ2-1; 9 bases agree with TRBD1. Per germline, CDR1 MGHRA and CDR2 YSYEKL. This CDR3 comprises 18 residues. V lost 6 bases, J lost 2 bases, and 14 bases stayed unmatched. As DNA, the CDR3 is TGCGCCAGCAGGCGGACAGGGGTATACGGGAGTGCCTACAATGAGCAGTTCTTC. It translates to CASRRTGVYGSAYNEQFF.

V and J are TRBV6-5 and TRBJ2-7; TRBD1 is a possible D gene (6 bases). CDR1 and CDR2 from the germline V gene are MNHEY and SVGAGI. With 7 bases removed from V and 0 bases from J, the gap between germline ends came to 16 bases. This CDR3 spans 15 amino acids. The CDR3 DNA follows: TGTGCCAGCACCGTTAGCCAGGGGCACTCCTACGAGCAGTACTTC. This gives the protein CASTVSQGHSYEQYF.

The V call is TRBV5-1, the J call TRBJ1-2; TRBD1 agrees at 8 bases. Germline loops: CDR1 SGHRS, CDR2 YFSETQ. V dropped 3 bases and J dropped 2; count of bases not matched to a gene: 12. The CDR3 runs 17 residues. Written as DNA, the CDR3 is TGCGCCAGCAGCTCGGGACAGGCGGTCTGGTCCAACTATGGCTACACCTTC. It codes for CASSSGQAVWSNYGYTF. Together with reference TRBV5-1 and TRBJ1-2, the CDR3 gives the full variable domain: KAGVTQTPRYLIKTRGQQVTLSCSPISGHRSVSWYQQTPGQGLQFLFEYFSETQRNKGNFPGRFSGRQFSNSRSEMNVSTLELGDSALYLCASSSGQAVWSNYGYTFGSGTRLTVV.

The chain is built from TRBV2 and TRBJ2-3, with a weak D call TRBD2 (5 bases). V was pared by 4 bases and J by 11 bases, with 10 bases between. The CDR3 runs 11 residues. Germline CDR1 and CDR2: SNHLY and FYNNEI. CDR3: CASSVLAVQYF. Written as DNA, the CDR3 is TGTGCCAGCAGTGTTCTAGCTGTGCAGTATTTT.

In its sample, this clone was seen a few times. The V and J genes are TRBV2 and TRBJ2-7, with 9 bases fitting TRBD2. Looked up from germline, CDR1 is SNHLY and CDR2 is FYNNEI. V was pared by 4 bases and J by 6 bases, with 7 bases of the junction left unmatched. The CDR3 is made up of 14 amino acids. CDR3 bases: TGTGCCAGCAGTGGTACTAGCGGGTATGGCGAGCAGTACTTC. It yields the protein CASSGTSGYGEQYF.

This chain uses TRBV6-5 with TRBJ2-1; TRBD2 matches 9 bases. Germline lookup yields CDR1 MNHEY and CDR2 SVGAGI. V gave up 6 bases and J gave up 5 bases; unmatched junction bases: 8. The CDR3 covers 15 residues. In DNA form, the CDR3 reads TGTGCCAGCAGCTGGGATCCTAGCGGGGACAATGAGCAGTTCTTC. Its translation is CASSWDPSGDNEQFF.

This chain connects TRBV6-6 to TRBJ2-1, with 8 positions matching TRBD2. The ends lost 8 bases at V and 0 bases at J; junction bases unmatched: 6. The CDR3 is 15 residues long. CDR1 and CDR2 from the germline V gene are MNHNY and SVGAGI (reference sequence). The chain's CDR3 is CASQPGGSSYNEQFF. As DNA, the CDR3 is TGTGCCAGCCAACCGGGGGGGAGCTCCTACAATGAGCAGTTCTTC.

J is TRBJ2-7 and V is TRBV7-2; possible D gene TRBD2, 5 bases. The V gene lost 5 bases and the J gene lost 11 bases, with 22 bases spanning the gap. Germline V gene lookup returns CDR1 SGHTA and CDR2 FQGNSA. The CDR3 sequence is 14 residues long. The CDR3 DNA is TGTGCCAGCAGCCCACGGCCGGCTAGCTTGGGAGAGTACTTC. Its protein product is CASSPRPASLGEYF.

To note about this clone: Sequence at one end of the junction differs from germline and may be a read error. The chain is built from TRBV7-9 and TRBJ2-3, with a weak D call TRBD2 (6 bases). The CDR3 has 15 residues. CDR1 and CDR2 (germline): SEHNR, FQNEAQ (reference sequence). The CDR3 sequence: CSSSYPSDYTDTQYF. CDR3 nucleotide sequence: TGTTCCAGCAGCTACCCCTCGGACTACACAGATACGCAGTATTTT.

This clone was observed a handful of times. The chain links TRBV19 to TRBJ1-5; 11 nucleotides align to TRBD1. Germline V gene lookup returns CDR1 LNHDA and CDR2 SQIVND (reference sequence). CDR3 length: 17 amino acids. J gave up 5 bases and V 6 bases, and 12 bases lay outside the gene matches. CDR3 in amino acids: CASRVTGQGARDQPQHF. In nucleotides, the CDR3 is TGTGCCAGTAGAGTAACCGGACAGGGGGCTCGAGATCAGCCCCAGCATTTT. Combining the CDR3 with reference TRBV19 and TRBJ1-5 gives the whole variable domain DGGITQSPKYLFRKEGQNVTLSCEQNLNHDAMYWYRQDPGQGLRLIYYSQIVNDFQKGDIAEGYSVSREKKESFPLTVTSAQKNPTAFYLCASRVTGQGARDQPQHFGDGTRLSIL.

The gene calls are TRBV11-1 and TRBJ2-1, with D perhaps matching TRBD2 (6 bases). V lost 5 bases to trimming and J lost 8 bases, with 13 bases between them. This CDR3 is 13 amino acids long. Germline loops: CDR1 SGHAT, CDR2 FQDESV (reference sequence). The CDR3 protein is CASSPHTGDEQFF. CDR3 coding DNA: TGTGCCAGCAGCCCCCACACGGGGGATGAGCAGTTCTTC.

The chain recombines TRBV10-3 with TRBJ2-7; TRBD1 agrees at 8 bases. The CDR3 has 15 amino acids. V lost 3 bases, J lost 4 bases, and 8 bases stayed unmatched. In germline, CDR1 is ENHRY, CDR2 SYGVKD. CDR3 in DNA: TGTGCCATCAGTGATGTCGTAACAGGGGGATACGAGCAGTACTTC. It specifies CAISDVVTGGYEQYF.

This rearrangement joins TRBV6-5 to TRBJ1-5, with D hard to call. The CDR3 runs to 15 residues. The V gene lost 6 bases and the J gene lost 2 bases, with 14 bases spanning the gap. CDR1 is MNHEY, CDR2 SVGAGI, per germline. The CDR3 region is CASRPLRRGNQPQHF. The CDR3, as DNA: TGTGCCAGCAGGCCACTGAGGAGGGGCAATCAGCCCCAGCATTTT.

The CDR3 loop is CAWHIGTANTEAFF. The DNA of the CDR3 is TGTGCCTGGCACATCGGGACAGCGAACACTGAAGCTTTCTTT. This rearrangement joins TRBV30 to TRBJ1-1; 7 bases match TRBD1. The germline gives CDR1 GTSNPN, CDR2 SVGIG (reference sequence). The CDR3 has 14 amino acids. V trimming: 5 bases; J trimming: 1 base; junction bases outside the gene matches: 7.

CDR3 loop: CAWGSGTSGSYNEQFF. The CDR3 coding sequence is TGTGCCTGGGGATCCGGGACTAGCGGGAGCTACAATGAGCAGTTCTTC. The V gene is TRBV30, the J gene TRBJ2-1; 14 nucleotides align to TRBD2. The CDR3 loop spans 16 amino acids. V shed 5 bases and J 3 bases; nucleotides not matched to a gene: 6. The germline V gene encodes CDR1 GTSNPN and CDR2 SVGIG (reference sequence).

This chain links TRBV14 with TRBJ2-2; 9 bases agree with TRBD2. The junction had 10 bases not matched to a gene; V was cut back by 3 bases and J by 5 bases. This CDR3 contains 17 residues. The germline V gene encodes CDR1 SGHDN and CDR2 FVKESK. CDR3 DNA: TGTGCCAGCAGCCATATGGCGGGAGGGCCATTAACCGGGGAGCTGTTTTTT. Its translation is CASSHMAGGPLTGELFF.

The rearrangement uses TRBV30 and TRBJ1-1, with 9 nucleotides matching TRBD1. This CDR3 comprises 15 residues. Trimming removed 0 bases from V and 3 bases from J; junction bases left unmatched: 5. CDR1 is GTSNPN and CDR2 is SVGIG in the germline V gene (reference sequence). The CDR3 protein is CAWSVRGQGDTEAFF. CDR3 in DNA: TGTGCCTGGAGTGTTCGGGGACAGGGCGACACTGAAGCTTTCTTT.

The chain links TRBV4-1 to TRBJ1-2; 8 bases line up with TRBD1. CDR1 and CDR2 (germline): MGHRA, YSYEKL. V trimming: 0 bases; J trimming: 4 bases; junction bases outside the gene matches: 7. The CDR3 consists of 16 residues. As DNA, the CDR3 is TGCGCCAGCAGCCAAGACTACAGGACAGGGACCTATGGCTACACCTTC. This encodes CASSQDYRTGTYGYTF.